This paragraph reports one T cell receptor (beta chain). Its matching antigen is unknown. The source of the sample is a study of T cells in localized non-small cell lung cancer. Study conclusions and caveats: Uninvolved neighboring lung showed the greatest T cell clonality, exceeding tumor. It remains possible that heterogeneity exists, since only one tumor region was sequenced.

Germline CDR1 reads MDHEN; CDR2 reads SYDVKM. The CDR3 is 14 amino acids. V was clipped by 2 bases and J by 5 bases, with 12 bases between them. Sequencing used immunoSEQ multiplex PCR; TCRdb keeps in-frame clones, though not all of them. Here the sample spans more than 45,000 clones, over 80% being singletons. The source material was peripheral blood mononuclear cells, sampled before any cancer treatment. This chain uses TRBV28 with TRBJ1-1; D gene unclear. The TCR sequence derives from a man aged 35 to 69 with stage III lung adenocarcinoma. CDR3 sequence: CASSLRGLGTEAFF. For the CDR3, the DNA is TGTGCCAGCAGTTTAAGAGGCCTGGGGACTGAAGCTTTCTTT.